Below are 29 T cell receptor beta chains sequenced from a single sample in a study of shared clonotypes between healthy human individuals. Assay used: immunoSEQ multiplex PCR; TCRdb lists only in-frame clones, some missing. Among 400,000 to 600,000 clones listed, about 79% were seen once. The sequencing sample was made of PBMCs. The receptors here all came from a woman aged 40 to 49 in good health. Some clones in this sample may be carry-over from other donors' samples.

This clone came up many times. The identical CDR3 is also encoded by other nucleotide sequences in the sample. This chain joins TRBV29-1 and TRBJ2-7, with D possibly TRBD1 on 6 matching bases. Germline V CDR1 and CDR2: SQVTM, ANQGSEA. The CDR3 has 15 residues. Trimming shortened V by 4 bases and J by 2 bases, and 18 bases separated the two germline ends. This chain's CDR3 is CSVGALDRHPYEQYF. The CDR3 region has the DNA TGCAGCGTTGGAGCCTTAGACAGGCACCCCTACGAGCAGTACTTC.

A single count supports this clone. This sequence joins TRBV19 and TRBJ1-5; 7 bases fit TRBD1. The CDR3 runs 13 residues. Trimming removed 10 bases from V and 5 bases from J; junction bases left unmatched: 8. Germline CDR1 is LNHDA and CDR2 is SQIVND (reference sequence). The CDR3 coding sequence is TGTGCCACTGGACAGGAGGTCTATCAGCCCCAGCATTTT. Translated, it gives CATGQEVYQPQHF.

This chain connects TRBV2 to TRBJ2-2; a possible D gene is TRBD2 (6 bases). The CDR3 has 15 amino acids. The germline gives CDR1 SNHLY, CDR2 FYNNEI. The germline V and J ends were trimmed by 5 bases and 0 bases, with 10 bases remaining between them. DNA for the CDR3: TGTGCCAGCAGTTCACTAGCCTCGAACACCGGGGAGCTGTTTTTT. Protein sequence: CASSSLASNTGELFF.

This clone was counted between two and nine times. J is TRBJ1-5 and V is TRBV19, with 8 bases aligning to TRBD1. Germline loops: CDR1 LNHDA, CDR2 SQIVND (reference sequence). The junction had 5 bases not matched to a gene; V was cut back by 4 bases and J by 0 bases. CDR3 length: 16 residues. CDR3 bases: TGTGCCAGTAGTACAGGGGGCTCTTATAGCAATCAGCCCCAGCATTTT. Translation: CASSTGGSYSNQPQHF.

This chain uses TRBV6-1 with TRBJ2-7; D uncertain. Trimming pared 7 bases from V and 3 bases from J, leaving 13 bases between. The CDR3 totals 13 residues. The V gene's germline CDR1 is MNHNS and CDR2 SASEGT. Here the CDR3 reads CASTAAGVYEQYF. The CDR3 DNA is TGTGCCAGCACGGCGGCTGGGGTCTACGAGCAGTACTTC.

This rearrangement joins TRBV5-4 to TRBJ2-7; a weak D match, TRBD2 (6 bases). Germline lookup yields CDR1 SGHNT and CDR2 YYREEE (reference sequence). The CDR3 length is 13 residues. V shed 4 bases and J shed 4 bases, with 12 bases lying between them. The CDR3, as DNA: TGTGCCAGCAGCGCCGGGAGTTGGTACGAGCAGTACTTC. This gives the protein CASSAGSWYEQYF. Complete variable domain (other parts from reference TRBV5-4 and TRBJ2-7): ETGVTQSPTHLIKTRGQQVTLRCSSQSGHNTVSWYQQALGQGPQFIFQYYREEENGRGNFPPRFSGLQFPNYSSELNVNALELDDSALYLCASSAGSWYEQYFGPGTRLTVT.

The rearrangement joins TRBV5-6 to TRBJ2-3, with a weak D call TRBD1 (5 bases). The V end lost 3 bases, the J end lost 5 bases, and 7 bases lay between the germline ends. The CDR3 spans 12 residues. The V gene's germline CDR1 is SGHDT and CDR2 YYEEEE. CDR3 protein: CASSWGGDTQYF. The CDR3 DNA follows: TGTGCCAGCAGCTGGGGCGGAGATACGCAGTATTTT.

This clone has more than one count but fewer than ten. The chain has TRBV19 and TRBJ1-5, with D possibly being TRBD1 (6 bases). Germline assignment: CDR1 LNHDA and CDR2 SQIVND (reference sequence). V was trimmed by 4 bases and J by 2 bases, leaving 9 bases between them. The CDR3 length is 14 residues. Here the CDR3 reads CASSKGEGNQPQHF. CDR3 DNA sequence: TGTGCCAGTAGTAAGGGGGAAGGCAATCAGCCCCAGCATTTT. The whole variable domain, filled in from reference TRBV19 and TRBJ1-5, reads DGGITQSPKYLFRKEGQNVTLSCEQNLNHDAMYWYRQDPGQGLRLIYYSQIVNDFQKGDIAEGYSVSREKKESFPLTVTSAQKNPTAFYLCASSKGEGNQPQHFGDGTRLSIL.

The rearrangement uses TRBV5-4 and TRBJ1-1; 9 nucleotides match TRBD1. V gave up 4 bases and J gave up 5 bases; unmatched junction bases: 9. The CDR3 is 15 amino acids. CDR1 and CDR2 (germline): SGHNT, YYREEE (reference sequence). Here the CDR3 DNA reads TGTGCCAGCAGCCCCCCGGGACAGGGTTTTACTGAAGCTTTCTTT. Encoded protein: CASSPPGQGFTEAFF.

The rearrangement links TRBV28 to TRBJ1-2; 8 positions match TRBD1. Germline assignment: CDR1 MDHEN and CDR2 SYDVKM. The CDR3 runs to 15 residues. J was trimmed by 4 bases and V by 5 bases; bases with no gene match: 9. CDR3: CASSHGQGRAYGYTF. Written as DNA, the CDR3 is TGTGCCAGCAGTCACGGACAGGGCCGCGCCTATGGCTACACCTTC.

About this clone itself: At the DNA level, this CDR3 is encoded by other sequences in the same sample as well. This rearrangement joins TRBV7-3 to TRBJ2-2; TRBD1 or TRBD2 may be the D gene (5 bases each). Germline loops: CDR1 SGHTA, CDR2 FQGTGA. The CDR3 runs to 15 residues. With 2 bases removed from V and 7 bases from J, the gap between germline ends came to 14 bases. CDR3 protein: CASSLEGRSDGELFF. The DNA of the CDR3 is TGTGCCAGCAGCTTAGAGGGGAGATCCGACGGGGAGCTGTTTTTT.

This clone was recorded at least ten times. Because the CDR3's place on the DNA is in doubt, the DNA is left out and the CDR3 is given as listed by TCRdb. The rearrangement joins TRBV5-4 to TRBJ1-5; the table's D call, TRBD1, has no DNA check behind it. CDR1 and CDR2 from the germline V gene are SGHNT and YYREEE (reference sequence). The CDR3 is 13 amino acids long, termini counted. This CDR3 is CASSLAGESPSIF.

The chain links TRBV20-1 to TRBJ2-5, with D unclear. This CDR3 has 11 amino acids. Germline assignment: CDR1 DFQATT and CDR2 SNEGSKA (reference sequence). The CDR3 sequence: CSSKGWETQYF. CDR3 nucleotides: TGCAGCTCCAAGGGCTGGGAGACCCAGTACTTC.

The chain carries TRBV5-1 and TRBJ2-5; D perhaps matches TRBD2 (5 bases). V was pared by 1 base and J by 7 bases, with 8 bases between. CDR1 SGHRS and CDR2 YFSETQ come from the germline V gene. The CDR3 spans 12 residues. CDR3 region: CASSLNEGTQYF. CDR3 nucleotide sequence: TGCGCCAGCAGCTTGAATGAGGGGACCCAGTACTTC.

V and J are TRBV28 and TRBJ2-1; 8 bases align to TRBD1. V lost 11 bases, J lost 3 bases, and 6 bases stayed unmatched. CDR1 is MDHEN and CDR2 is SYDVKM in the germline V gene. There are 13 residues in the CDR3. The CDR3: CAGRGQGYNEQFF. CDR3 in DNA: TGTGCCGGACGCGGACAGGGCTACAATGAGCAGTTCTTC.

The chain links TRBV5-1 to TRBJ2-7, with unresolved D. Trimming removed 0 bases from V and 6 bases from J, with 10 bases in between. In germline, CDR1 is SGHRS, CDR2 YFSETQ. The CDR3 loop spans 13 amino acids. In DNA form, the CDR3 reads TGCGCCAGCAGCTTGGGCCTAAAGGGCGAGCAGTACTTC. Translating it yields CASSLGLKGEQYF.

The chain uses TRBV18 and TRBJ2-3; D not certain. Germline CDR1 KGHSH, CDR2 LQKENI. This CDR3 has 14 residues. Trimming removed 3 bases at V and 1 base at J, with 8 bases between. The CDR3 here is CASSPPIRTDTQYF. The CDR3 region has the DNA TGTGCCAGCTCACCCCCGATCCGCACAGATACGCAGTATTTT.

This clone has a handful of counts. This CDR3 is also generated by other DNA sequences in the sample. The CDR3 spells CAWSVKGNQPQHF. The CDR3 DNA follows: TGTGCCTGGAGTGTCAAGGGGAACCAGCCCCAGCATTTT. The V and J genes are TRBV30 and TRBJ1-5; maybe TRBD1 (5 bases). CDR3 length equals 13 residues. Germline-derived CDR1 and CDR2 are GTSNPN and SVGIG (reference sequence). V lost 0 bases and J 7 bases, leaving 10 bases between the germline ends.

The chain links TRBV2 to TRBJ2-7; the D is unclear. Trimming removed 3 bases at V and 4 bases at J, with 16 bases between. In germline, CDR1 is SNHLY, CDR2 FYNNEI. The CDR3 spans 15 residues. The CDR3 is CASSERLVVGYEQYF. The CDR3 nucleotides read TGTGCCAGCAGTGAGAGGCTAGTCGTGGGTTACGAGCAGTACTTC.

This clone was picked up one time. The chain has TRBV28 and TRBJ1-5; D gene ambiguous. Trimming left V 2 bases short and J 6 bases short, with 14 bases between. Germline loops: CDR1 MDHEN, CDR2 SYDVKM. This CDR3 is 15 amino acids long. CDR3 amino acids: CASSLALLQGQPQHF. CDR3 DNA: TGTGCCAGCAGTTTAGCTCTCCTACAAGGTCAGCCCCAGCATTTT.

The sample holds a few counts of this clone. The V gene is TRBV18, the J gene TRBJ2-2; D ambiguous. Germline assignment: CDR1 KGHSH and CDR2 LQKENI. V lost 2 bases and J 0 bases, leaving 10 bases between the germline ends. CDR3 length: 16 residues. The CDR3 region is CASSPAGISNTGELFF. CDR3 in DNA: TGTGCCAGCTCACCAGCTGGGATTTCGAACACCGGGGAGCTGTTTTTT.

The chain recombines TRBV27 with TRBJ2-5, with 8 bases identical to TRBD1. The length of the CDR3 is 15 residues. With 6 bases clipped from V and 0 bases from J, the junction kept 6 bases outside the gene matches. Germline CDR1 is MNHEY and CDR2 is SMNVEV (reference sequence). CDR3 coding DNA: TGTGCCAGCAGCCTCCAGGGGGCGTACCAAGAGACCCAGTACTTC. Its protein product is CASSLQGAYQETQYF.

This chain connects TRBV6-5 to TRBJ2-1, with D maybe TRBD2 (5 bases). The CDR3 consists of 15 residues. Germline CDR1 is MNHEY and CDR2 is SVGAGI. V lost 6 bases and J lost 0, with 12 bases in between. In nucleotides, the CDR3 is TGTGCCAGCAGGAGGGCGGCTAGCTCCTACAATGAGCAGTTCTTC. Its protein product is CASRRAASSYNEQFF.

The genes are TRBV27 and TRBJ2-7; the match to TRBD1 covers 11 bases. Per germline, CDR1 MNHEY and CDR2 SMNVEV (reference sequence). Trimming removed 4 bases from V and 7 bases from J; junction bases left unmatched: 6. This CDR3 contains 14 residues. DNA for the CDR3: TGTGCCAGCAGTTGGGACAGGGGGGCAACAGAGCAGTACTTC. Its protein product is CASSWDRGATEQYF.

A remark on this clone: A read error may be the cause here, since a much bigger clone is one base away. This chain joins TRBV28 and TRBJ1-4; no reliable D call. The V gene lost 10 bases and the J gene lost 8 bases, with 17 bases spanning the gap. CDR1 and CDR2 (germline): MDHEN, SYDVKM. This CDR3 spans 13 amino acids. CDR3 coding DNA: TGTGCCAACAGATCCGGCTTTGAGGAAAAACTGTTTTTT. It specifies CANRSGFEEKLFF.

This clone has a single count. The V call is TRBV29-1, the J call TRBJ2-5, with D possibly being TRBD1 or TRBD2 (6 bases each). The J call is uncertain, as TRBJ2-7 better fits the DNA end. The germline V gene has CDR1 SQVTM and CDR2 ANQGSEA. CDR3 length: 14 amino acids. CDR3 protein: CSVGGRGGLHEQYF. CDR3 bases: TGCAGCGTTGGGGGCAGGGGAGGTTTGCACGAGCAGTACTTC.

The V call is TRBV5-6, the J call TRBJ2-2; D not resolved. V lost 1 base and J 0 bases, leaving 7 bases between the germline ends. Germline-derived CDR1 and CDR2 are SGHDT and YYEEEE. The CDR3 consists of 15 residues. CDR3 region: CASSLSRPNTGELFF. The CDR3 bases are TGTGCCAGCAGCTTGTCCAGGCCGAACACCGGGGAGCTGTTTTTT.

A remark on this clone: Only one base separates this from a far larger clonotype, so it likely reflects a read error. The DNA of the CDR3 is TGTGCCAGCAGAGGGGCCGGAACCGTGAGGACCCAGTACTTC. It translates to CASRGAGTVRTQYF. The gene calls are TRBV9 and TRBJ2-5; tentative D call: TRBD1 (5 bases). V lost 5 bases to trimming and J lost 7 bases, with 18 bases between them. CDR1 and CDR2 (germline): SGDLS, YYNGEE. The CDR3 loop spans 14 amino acids.

The chain recombines TRBV6-1 with TRBJ2-7; D might be TRBD1 or TRBD2, each matching 6 bases. Trimming cost V 10 bases and J 6 bases, with 22 bases left between them. CDR1 and CDR2 from the germline V gene are MNHNS and SASEGT. The CDR3 sequence is 14 residues long. The CDR3 DNA sequence: TGTGCCACCAAACCGGGGGCACCCCTCCTCGAGCAGTACTTC. Amino acids: CATKPGAPLLEQYF.